The clone carrying this T cell receptor beta chain came up once. The antigen remains undetermined. Using immunoSEQ multiplex PCR, the repertoire was profiled, and TCRdb retains in-frame clones only, with some absent. Here the sample spans approximately 220,000 clones, approximately 88% being singletons. The CDR3 contains 15 residues. The ends were cut back, 0 bases at V and 4 bases at J, with 16 bases in the middle. The germline gives CDR1 SQVTM, CDR2 ANQGSEA. This sample was taken from a study of cytomegalovirus exposure and HLA in healthy donors. Whole-study results and caveats: As was reported, the classifier diagnosed cytomegalovirus status with high specificity and sensitivity. Cytomegalovirus association was assigned to about 180 TCR beta chains.

The genes are TRBV29-1 and TRBJ2-7, with D possibly TRBD2 on 5 matching bases. The sequencing sample was made of PBMCs. The sequence derives from a woman in her twenties or thirties in good health and CMV-seropositive. CDR3 DNA: TGCAGCGTTGAAGATATTAGGGAGAAAAGATACGAGCAGTACTTC. As protein: CSVEDIREKRYEQYF.